A single sample gave rise to the 5 T cell receptor beta chains below, sequenced in a study of blood T cell repertoires in COVID-19. Assay used: immunoSEQ multiplex PCR; TCRdb lists only in-frame clones, some missing. The profile covers 450,000 or so clones, with roughly 87% appearing a single time and approximately 0.9% taken by the ten largest. The sequencing sample was made of peripheral blood. All receptors come from a man between 18 and 29 years old with COVID-19, enrolled during active disease.

The J gene is TRBJ1-4, the V gene TRBV7-9; D gene ambiguous. This CDR3 region has 15 residues. V was pared by 3 bases and J by 0 bases, with 8 bases between. Per germline, CDR1 SEHNR and CDR2 FQNEAQ (reference sequence). CDR3 sequence reads: CASSLASATNEKLFF. For the CDR3, the DNA is TGTGCCAGCAGCTTGGCCTCTGCAACTAATGAAAAACTGTTTTTT. The full variable domain, with the rest looked up from reference TRBV7-9 and TRBJ1-4, is DTGVSQNPRHKITKRGQNVTFRCDPISEHNRLYWYRQTLGQGPEFLTYFQNEAQLEKSRLLSDRFSAERPKGSFSTLEIQRTEQGDSAMYLCASSLASATNEKLFFGSGTQLSVL.

J is TRBJ2-7 and V is TRBV27, with unresolved D. This CDR3 is built from 13 residues. V was shortened by 0 bases and J by 2 bases, with 5 bases between the two germline ends. CDR1 MNHEY and CDR2 SMNVEV come from the germline V gene (reference sequence). As DNA, the CDR3 is TGTGCCAGCAGTTTATCAGCCCCCTACGAGCAGTACTTC. This gives the protein CASSLSAPYEQYF.

V is TRBV7-3 and J is TRBJ1-1; TRBD1 is a possible D gene (5 bases). This CDR3 is 13 amino acids long. The germline gives CDR1 SGHTA, CDR2 FQGTGA. Between the trimmed V and J ends, which lost 2 bases and 4 bases, there was a span of 8 bases. This chain's CDR3 is CASSLGATTEAFF. The CDR3 coding sequence is TGTGCCAGCAGCTTAGGGGCGACCACTGAAGCTTTCTTT.

This clone showed up just a few times. In this CDR3 the conserved last residue, phenylalanine or tryptophan, is missing, so a read error is likely. The DNA is omitted, as the CDR3 cannot be located on it reliably, and the CDR3 follows TCRdb's listing. The chain joins TRBV21-1 to TRBJ1-2; the table's D call TRBD1 went unverified against the DNA. TRBV21-1 is labeled a pseudogene. A total of 10 residues make up the CDR3, ends included. The chain's CDR3 is CASSPGGTGL.

The chain couples TRBV25-1 to TRBJ1-2; weak D call: TRBD1 (5 bases). V gave up 4 bases and J gave up 3 bases, with 9 bases separating them. The CDR3 contains 13 residues. The germline V gene has CDR1 MGHDK and CDR2 SYGVNS. For the CDR3, the DNA is TGTGCCAGCAGTGCTCCGACAGACTATGGCTACACCTTC. Amino acid sequence: CASSAPTDYGYTF.